The next 20 T cell receptor beta chains were all read from a single sample in a study of post-analysis software for immune sequencing data (dated by TCRdb to the mid-2010s). The sample's time point label is to be understood as: second blood draw from one MS patient after hematopoietic stem cell transplantation. Library prep was done by PCR. These reads were obtained on an Illumina HiSeq 2500. Unique molecular identifiers were incorporated into TCR beta cDNA libraries to reduce PCR and sequencing biases. In TCRdb, the public reads were trimmed at Q25 with fastp and aligned with MiXCR, with productive beta chains retained. When rows share a CDR3 protein, they turn into one entry using the most common DNA and genes. The sample profile shows about 160,000 distinct CDR3 sequences; roughly 35% of them were found once. The ten most abundant clones make up under 30% of the sample. The sample here was blood, taken after autologous hematopoietic stem cell transplantation. The receptors derive from a girl under 18 with multiple sclerosis. Donor details come from another sample of the same person, matched by shared clones.

The chain joins TRBV29-1 to TRBJ2-5; TRBD2 aligns across 7 bases. This CDR3 is 13 amino acids long. With V trimmed by 5 bases and J by 0 bases, 3 bases remained unmatched. Germline V lookup: CDR1 SQVTM, CDR2 ANQGSEA. CDR3 amino acids: CSVLAENQETQYF. The CDR3, as DNA: TGCAGCGTTCTAGCGGAGAACCAAGAGACCCAGTACTTC. Using reference TRBV29-1 and TRBJ2-5 for the parts outside the CDR3, the full variable domain is SAVISQKPSRDICQRGTSLTIQCQVDSQVTMMFWYRQQPGQSLTLIATANQGSEATYESGFVIDKFPISRPNLTFSTLTVSNMSPEDSSIYLCSVLAENQETQYFGPGTRLLVL.

A note on this clonotype: The junction does not match germline at one end; this may be a read error. This chain links TRBV12-3 or TRBV12-4 with TRBJ2-3; D is uncertain. The CDR3 spans 15 residues. CDR3 coding DNA: TGTGCCAGCAGTTTAGGCAGTCAGAGAACAGATGCGCAGTATTTT. It is translated as CASSLGSQRTDAQYF.

The chain links TRBV20-1 to TRBJ2-2; 10 bases line up with TRBD1. J lost 3 bases, V lost 0 bases, and 7 bases had no gene match. There are 17 residues in the CDR3. CDR1 and CDR2 from the germline V gene are DFQATT and SNEGSKA (reference sequence). As DNA, the CDR3 is TGCAGTGCTAGAGATTTAGTCGGACAGGGGGACACCGGGGAGCTGTTTTTT. It encodes CSARDLVGQGDTGELFF.

The chain has TRBV7-2 and TRBJ1-4, with unresolved D. V was shortened by 2 bases and J by 8 bases, with 24 bases between the two germline ends. CDR3 length: 18 amino acids. Germline V gene lookup returns CDR1 SGHTA and CDR2 FQGNSA. This CDR3 is CASSLTSSTRGSAEKLFF. CDR3 DNA sequence: TGTGCCAGCAGCTTAACCAGTTCCACGCGGGGTTCAGCCGAAAAACTGTTTTTT.

V gene TRBV20-1 combines with J gene TRBJ2-3; TRBD1 agrees at 11 bases. Trimming removed 6 bases from V and 2 bases from J; junction bases left unmatched: 4. This CDR3 spans 14 amino acids. Per the germline V gene, CDR1 is DFQATT and CDR2 is SNEGSKA (reference sequence). The CDR3 sequence: CSAAGQGATDTQYF. CDR3 bases: TGCAGTGCAGCCGGACAGGGGGCCACAGATACGCAGTATTTT.

The CDR3 nucleotides are TGTGCCAGCAGCCTACACCATCTAGCGGGGGGGGAGTTTTACAATGAGCAGTTCTTC. Its protein is CASSLHHLAGGEFYNEQFF. The chain couples TRBV7-9 to TRBJ2-1; 12 bases map to TRBD2. CDR1 and CDR2 (germline): SEHNR, FQNEAQ (reference sequence). J was trimmed by 4 bases and V by 5 bases; bases with no gene match: 15. This CDR3 is 19 amino acids long.

The V gene is TRBV20-1, the J gene TRBJ2-1; D is perhaps TRBD2 (5 bases). The V gene's germline CDR1 is DFQATT and CDR2 SNEGSKA (reference sequence). V was trimmed by 2 bases and J by 10 bases, leaving 18 bases between them. The CDR3 consists of 14 residues. This CDR3 reads CSARSPVGSSEQFF. For the CDR3, the DNA is TGCAGTGCTAGAAGCCCCGTGGGGAGCTCCGAGCAGTTCTTC.

The genes are TRBV28 and TRBJ2-5; 8 bases agree with TRBD2. CDR1 and CDR2 from the germline V gene are MDHEN and SYDVKM. Unmatched junction bases numbered 2, after V lost 3 bases and J lost 2 bases. This CDR3 has 14 amino acids. The chain's CDR3 is CASSFRGGQETQYF. CDR3 nucleotides: TGTGCCAGCAGTTTCCGGGGGGGGCAAGAGACCCAGTACTTC.

This clonotype has a handful of counts. This chain connects TRBV18 to TRBJ2-1, with a tentative D call TRBD1 (6 bases). There are 13 residues in the CDR3. The germline V gene has CDR1 KGHSH and CDR2 LQKENI. V shed 2 bases and J shed 5 bases, with 7 bases lying between them. The CDR3 region has the DNA TGTGCCAGCTCACCAGGGACAAACAATGAGCAGTTCTTC. It yields the protein CASSPGTNNEQFF.

This chain links TRBV28 with TRBJ1-2; TRBD1 agrees at 12 bases. The CDR3 is made up of 17 amino acids. Germline V gene sequence: CDR1 MDHEN, CDR2 SYDVKM. The junction had 8 bases not matched to a gene; V was cut back by 6 bases and J by 0 bases. DNA of the CDR3: TGTGCCAGCAGGGACCCGGGACAGGGGGCGGCTAACTATGGCTACACCTTC. Residues: CASRDPGQGAANYGYTF.

Turning to this clonotype: Sequence at one end of the junction differs from germline and may be a read error. This chain uses TRBV12-3 or TRBV12-4 with TRBJ2-3, with D perhaps TRBD2 (6 bases). The CDR3 is made up of 16 amino acids. The CDR3 coding sequence is TGTGCCAGCAGTTCTCTGAGTAGACTAGTCGCAGATGCGCAGTATTTT. Protein sequence: CASSSLSRLVADAQYF.

Written as DNA, the CDR3 is TGTGCCAGCATTCCCTTGGGAGAGCCAGATACGCAGTATTTT. It encodes CASIPLGEPDTQYF. The V call is TRBV7-2, the J call TRBJ2-3; D is perhaps TRBD2 (5 bases). The CDR3 length is 14 residues. Germline values: CDR1 SGHTA, CDR2 FQGNSA. Trimming removed 7 bases from V and 4 bases from J, with 15 bases in between.

The gene calls are TRBV7-6 and TRBJ2-5; 8 positions agree with TRBD2. Germline V gene data show CDR1 as SGHVS and CDR2 as FNYEAQ. V trimming: 2 bases; J trimming: 5 bases; junction bases outside the gene matches: 19. The CDR3 length is 19 residues. CDR3 sequence: CASSLRSPGGGILGETQYF. In nucleotides, the CDR3 is TGTGCCAGCAGCTTACGGTCCCCTGGCGGGGGGATCCTCGGGGAGACCCAGTACTTC.

The V and J genes are TRBV20-1 and TRBJ2-5, with TRBD1 matching over 9 bases. The length of the CDR3 is 13 residues. The V segment lost 1 base and the J segment 11 bases; nucleotides outside the gene matches: 8. CDR1 is DFQATT and CDR2 is SNEGSKA in the germline V gene (reference sequence). CDR3 in amino acids: CSARGTGDGEQYF. In nucleotides, the CDR3 is TGCAGTGCTAGAGGGACAGGGGATGGTGAGCAGTACTTC.

There are a few counts of this clonotype. This chain connects TRBV6-1 to TRBJ2-3; D is unclear. Between the trimmed V and J ends, which lost 6 bases and 3 bases, there was a span of 7 bases. CDR1 is MNHNS, CDR2 SASEGT, per germline. This CDR3 comprises 12 residues. This chain's CDR3 is CASRSSTDTQYF. DNA of the CDR3: TGTGCCAGCAGATCGTCGACAGATACGCAGTATTTT.

V usage is TRBV12-3 or TRBV12-4 and J usage is TRBJ2-1; D is possibly TRBD2 (5 bases). Trimming removed 5 bases at V and 6 bases at J, with 11 bases between. The CDR3 is 13 amino acids. The CDR3 coding sequence is TGTGCCAGCAGTCCCGGGGATGGCAATGAGCAGTTCTTC. Its translation: CASSPGDGNEQFF.

As for this clonotype: Germline is not matched at one junction end, which may reflect a read error. The CDR3 nucleotides read TGCAGGGCTAGTCGTATCTTGCGGGCAAGCGGAACAGATACGCAGTATTTT. Translated: CRASRILRASGTDTQYF. The chain carries TRBV20-1 and TRBJ2-3, with D tentatively TRBD2 (5 bases). Germline V CDR1 and CDR2: DFQATT, SNEGSKA (reference sequence). The CDR3 spans 17 residues.

The rearrangement uses TRBV12-3 or TRBV12-4 and TRBJ1-2; D unresolved. V was trimmed by 5 bases and J by 3 bases, leaving 13 bases between them. This CDR3 contains 14 residues. In DNA form, the CDR3 reads TGTGCCAGCAGTCCCGGACTGGAGGACTATGGCTACACCTTC. Its protein product is CASSPGLEDYGYTF.

V gene TRBV7-2 combines with J gene TRBJ2-7; D unclear. The V end was cut by 0 bases, the J end by 0 bases, with 6 bases between. This CDR3 comprises 14 residues. Germline loops: CDR1 SGHTA, CDR2 FQGNSA. This CDR3 is CASSLAWSSYEQYF. The CDR3 DNA follows: TGTGCCAGCAGCTTAGCTTGGAGCTCCTACGAGCAGTACTTC.

This clonotype was found many times. Compared with germline, one end of the junction differs, possibly owing to a read error. The chain couples TRBV7-7 to TRBJ2-5; D perhaps matches TRBD2 (7 bases). This CDR3 is built from 15 residues. Germline assignment: CDR1 SSHAT and CDR2 FNYEAQ (reference sequence). CDR3 DNA sequence: TGTGCTAGCAGCCCTAGGACGGGGGGCGGTGAGACCCAGTACTTC. It is translated as CASSPRTGGGETQYF. Filled out from reference TRBV7-7 and TRBJ2-5, the complete variable domain reads GAGVSQSPRYKVTKRGQDVTLRCDPISSHATLYWYQQALGQGPEFLTYFNYEAQPDKSGLPSDRFSAERPEGSISTLTIQRTEQRDSAMYRCASSPRTGGGETQYFGPGTRLLVL.